This T cell receptor beta chain was recovered during a study of neoadjuvant anti-PD-1 for oral cavity cancer. About the research overall: Nivolumab at 3 mg/kg was mostly given biweekly, three to four doses, pre-surgery.

The assay was immunoSEQ multiplex PCR, and TCRdb's table has in-frame clones only and misses some. The sample has 65,000 to 70,000 clones, less than 90% seen once. Noted time point: after neoadjuvant nivolumab, at surgical resection. Analysis of PBMCs was direct, with no culture step. Germline-derived CDR1 and CDR2 are MDHEN and SYDVKM. The CDR3 is 15 amino acids. The junction had 6 bases not matched to a gene; V was cut back by 5 bases and J by 5 bases. This chain uses TRBV28 with TRBJ2-5; 12 nucleotides agree with TRBD2. The receptor comes from a person aged 40-85 years with oral cavity squamous cell carcinoma. The specimen was PBMCs, collected after nivolumab (anti-PD-1) treatment. The CDR3 here is CASSATSGRWETQYF. CDR3 DNA sequence: TGTGCCAGCAGTGCTACTAGCGGGAGGTGGGAGACCCAGTACTTC. The full variable domain, its missing parts supplied by reference TRBV28 and TRBJ2-5, is DVKVTQSSRYLVKRTGEKVFLECVQDMDHENMFWYRQDPGLGLRLIYFSYDVKMKEKGDIPEGYSVSREKKERFSLILESASTNQTSMYLCASSATSGRWETQYFGPGTRLLVL.